These T cell receptor beta chains were read from a single sample in a study of OX40 agonist ivuxolimab in advanced cancers. This table comes from immunoSEQ multiplex PCR, and its TCRdb copy is limited to in-frame clones, with some not included. The profile shows 60,000 to 80,000 clones, 84% of them singletons. The sample here was CD4+ or CD8+ T cells sorted from blood, taken in a trial of the OX40 agonist ivuxolimab. Source of these receptors: an adult with an advanced solid tumor such as melanoma, head and neck, liver or kidney cancer. Each CDR3 is given with its conserved first and last residue. D genes are given only for firm matches. The size of a clone is reported for some rows only, either as once, few or many, or as a class for expanded clones.

>.|TRBV6-5|TRBJ2-6|.
TGTGCCAGTTTAGGGACTTCTGGGGCCAACGTCCTGACTTTC
CASLGTSGANVLTF
>few|TRBV30|TRBJ1-2|.
TGTGCCTGGAACCAGGGTGGCTACACCTTC
CAWNQGGYTF
>.|TRBV5-1|TRBJ1-4|.
TGCGCCAGCAGCTTGGGGGGGACCCCAAATGAAAAACTGTTTTTT
CASSLGGTPNEKLFF
>.|TRBV9|TRBJ2-3|TRBD2
TGTGCCAGCAGCGTAGAGATAGCGGGAGGGCAGACAGATACGCAGTATTTT
CASSVEIAGGQTDTQYF
>.|TRBV30|TRBJ2-1|.
TGTGCCTGGAGTGTACTCGTGGGAGGGGGTGAGCAGTTCTTC
CAWSVLVGGGEQFF
>.|TRBV5-1|TRBJ1-5|.
TGCGCCAGCAGCCCCATGGGGGGTTCCAATCAGCCCCAGCATTTT
CASSPMGGSNQPQHF
>.|TRBV11-2|TRBJ1-3|.
TGTGCCAGCAGCTTAGTAGGGGACGAAAACACCATATATTTT
CASSLVGDENTIYF
>.|TRBV28|TRBJ2-5|TRBD2
TGTGCCAGCAGCCTCGGACTAGCGGGAGGATTTACATGGGAGACCCAGTACTTC
CASSLGLAGGFTWETQYF
>.|TRBV30|TRBJ1-6|.
TGTGCCTGGGACCCCGTAGAAGAATCACCCCTCCACTTT
CAWDPVEESPLHF
>few|TRBV19|TRBJ1-2|.
TGTGCCAGTAGATGGTCAGGGGAAACCTATGGCTACACCTTC
CASRWSGETYGYTF
>.|TRBV27|TRBJ2-3|TRBD2
TGTGCCAGCAGCCCCGGGACTAGCGGGAGGGGAGATACGCAGTATTTT
CASSPGTSGRGDTQYF
>.|TRBV5-4|TRBJ1-1|.
TGTGCCAGCAGCTTGGCCGCGGGGGTAACAACTGAAGCTTTCTTT
CASSLAAGVTTEAFF
>.|TRBV4-3|TRBJ1-4|.
TGCGCCAGCAGCCAAGATTTAGGACAGTTTAATGAAAAACTGTTTTTT
CASSQDLGQFNEKLFF
>.|TRBV7-2|TRBJ1-2|.
TGTGCCAGCAGCTCCCAGGGACTTGGCTACACCTTC
CASSSQGLGYTF
>.|TRBV28|TRBJ2-7|TRBD2
TGTGCCAGCAGAGACCTAGCGGGAGGGACCTACGAGCAGTACTTC
CASRDLAGGTYEQYF
>.|TRBV6-4|TRBJ1-2|TRBD1
TGTGCCAGCAGTGCCCGGACAGGGGTGGGTAGCTATGGCTACACCTTC
CASSARTGVGSYGYTF
>.|TRBV10-3|TRBJ2-7|TRBD1
TGTGCCATCAGTGACCGGACAGGCGATACCTACGAGCAGTACTTC
CAISDRTGDTYEQYF
>.|TRBV15|TRBJ2-1|TRBD2
TGTGCCACCAGCAGAGATCCTAGCGGGATTGATGAGCAGTTCTTC
CATSRDPSGIDEQFF
>.|TRBV10-3|TRBJ1-1|.
TGTGCCATGCGACAGGAACCGAACACTGAAGCTTTCTTT
CAMRQEPNTEAFF
>.|TRBV6-5|TRBJ1-3|TRBD1
TGTGCCAGCAGGGCCGGGACAGGCTCTGGAAACACCATATATTTT
CASRAGTGSGNTIYF
>once|TRBV11-3|TRBJ2-1|.
TGTGCCAGCAGCCACCTAGCCACCGGGGCGCAGTTCTTC
CASSHLATGAQFF
>.|TRBV5-1|TRBJ2-7|.
TGCGCCAGCAGCTTGGGACACGCCGACACCTACGAGCAGTACTTC
CASSLGHADTYEQYF
>.|TRBV6-5|TRBJ2-5|TRBD1
TGTGCCAGCAGTTACACGCGGACAGGGGGAACCCAGTACTTC
CASSYTRTGGTQYF
>once|TRBV7-9|TRBJ2-3|TRBD2
TGTGCCAGCAGCACGACTAGCTTAGATACGCAGTATTTT
CASSTTSLDTQYF
>.|TRBV7-2|TRBJ2-7|.
TGTGCCAGCAGCCCATCAGGAGCACGGAAATACGAGCAGTACTTC
CASSPSGARKYEQYF
>.|TRBV13|TRBJ2-3|TRBD2
TGTGCCAGCAGCCGGGGGACTAGCGGCACAGATACGCAGTATTTT
CASSRGTSGTDTQYF
>.|TRBV18|TRBJ2-1|TRBD2
TGTGCCAGCTCACCCGGGAGGGGCTCCTACAATGAGCAGTTCTTC
CASSPGRGSYNEQFF
>.|TRBV7-9|TRBJ1-2|TRBD1
TGTGCCAGCAGTTTAACGCCCCCACAGGGGGCCGATGGCTACACCTTC
CASSLTPPQGADGYTF
>.|TRBV30|TRBJ2-2|.
TGTGCCTGGGGGCGCTCCGGGGAGCTGTTTTTT
CAWGRSGELFF
>once|TRBV4-2|TRBJ2-7|.
TGTGCCAGCAGCCAAGTCTTCCGGGAGTGGGACACCGATTCCTACGAGCAGTACTTC
CASSQVFREWDTDSYEQYF
>.|TRBV27|TRBJ1-1|.
TGTGCCAGCAGTTTATCGTCAGGGAAAGCTTTCTTT
CASSLSSGKAFF
>.|TRBV7-2|TRBJ1-4|.
TGTGCCAGCAGCGTACAGCGGGGTCCGGCTAATGAAAAACTGTTTTTT
CASSVQRGPANEKLFF
>.|TRBV27|TRBJ2-7|.
TGTGCCAGCAGTTTATCGCGGACAGTTAACTACGAGCAGTACTTC
CASSLSRTVNYEQYF
>.|TRBV28|TRBJ2-2|TRBD1
TGTGCCAGCGGACAGGGGGACACCGGGGAGCTGTTTTTT
CASGQGDTGELFF
>.|TRBV6-5|TRBJ1-2|.
TGTGCCAGCACATTTAACGGGAGGGGAGGTTGGGGCTACACCTTC
CASTFNGRGGWGYTF
>.|TRBV6-1|TRBJ1-2|TRBD1
TGTGCCAGCAGTGTCTTACCGGGACAGTTCTATGGCTACACCTTC
CASSVLPGQFYGYTF
>.|TRBV19|TRBJ2-7|.
TGTGCCAGTAGTAAGGGCGGGCGGCCTACCTACGAGCAGTACTTC
CASSKGGRPTYEQYF
>.|TRBV19|TRBJ1-4|.
TGTGCCAGTCGGGACCGCGCAACTAATGAAAAACTGTTTTTT
CASRDRATNEKLFF
>.|TRBV4-3|TRBJ1-3|.
TGCGCCAGCAGCCAATTGATATCGGCTAAAGGAAACACCATATATTTT
CASSQLISAKGNTIYF
>once|TRBV27|TRBJ2-7|.
TGTGCCAGCATGGGGCGGGACTCCTACGAGCAGTACTTC
CASMGRDSYEQYF
>.|TRBV5-4|TRBJ1-3|.
TGTGCCAGCAGCTTCGAACAGGGAGACACCATATATTTT
CASSFEQGDTIYF
>few|TRBV2|TRBJ2-1|.
TGTGCCAGCACTCACTACACAGACAATGAGCAGTTCTTC
CASTHYTDNEQFF
>few|TRBV10-3|TRBJ2-1|.
TGTGCCACCAGGACAACGGGGCCGGGCTCCTACAATGAGCAGTTCTTC
CATRTTGPGSYNEQFF
>.|TRBV28|TRBJ1-5|.
TGTGCCAGCAGTTTAGGTAATCAGCCCCAGCATTTT
CASSLGNQPQHF
>.|TRBV7-2|TRBJ2-7|TRBD1
TGTGCCAGCAGCCAGGACAGGTGGACCTACGAGCAGTACTTC
CASSQDRWTYEQYF
>.|TRBV11-2|TRBJ2-7|.
TGTGCCAGCAGCTTACAACGGGGGCCCTCCTACGAGCAGTACTTC
CASSLQRGPSYEQYF
>.|TRBV28|TRBJ2-5|.
TGTGCCAGCAGCCAAATGACAGTAAGGACAAACGAGTACTTC
CASSQMTVRTNEYF
>.|TRBV6-1|TRBJ2-7|TRBD1
TGTGCCAGCGAAGCCCCGGGACAGGGAATCCACGAGCAGTACTTC
CASEAPGQGIHEQYF
>.|TRBV5-1|TRBJ1-2|.
TGCGCCAGCAGGGAGAACTATGGCTACACCTTC
CASRENYGYTF
>.|TRBV10-3|TRBJ1-2|TRBD1
TGTGCCATCAGTGAGGCAGGGGGTGTCTATGGCTACACCTTC
CAISEAGGVYGYTF
>.|TRBV6-1|TRBJ2-3|.
TGTGCCAGCATGCTAGCAGCCACAGATACGCAGTATTTT
CASMLAATDTQYF
>.|TRBV5-3|TRBJ2-1|TRBD1
TGTGCCAGAAGCTTGGTTCCAGGGGGTTGGGACAATGAGCAGTTCTTC
CARSLVPGGWDNEQFF
>.|TRBV5-1|TRBJ1-1|.
TGCGCCAGCAGCCCACGGGGGGAAGGGAACACTGAAGCTTTCTTT
CASSPRGEGNTEAFF
>.|TRBV19|TRBJ1-5|.
TGTGCCAGTAGTATAGGATCCAGGGGAAGGAGTCAGCCCCAGCATTTT
CASSIGSRGRSQPQHF
>.|TRBV7-6|TRBJ2-7|TRBD2
TGTGCCAGCAGCTTAGCGGCGGCTAGCGGGAAAGCTTCCTACGAGCAGTACTTC
CASSLAAASGKASYEQYF
>.|TRBV28|TRBJ2-3|TRBD2
TGTGCCAGCATTATGACTAGCGGGAAAAGGACAGATACGCAGTATTTT
CASIMTSGKRTDTQYF
>few|TRBV2|TRBJ2-2|TRBD1
TGTGCCAGCAAAACAGGGGTTGACACCGGGGAGCTGTTTTTT
CASKTGVDTGELFF